This entry lists 2 T cell receptor beta chains sequenced from one sample in a study of identical twins. MiXCR was run by TCRdb on the 5' RACE reads, yielding one entry per CDR3 protein. The table shows hundreds of thousands of distinct CDR3 sequences, with more than 6.5% occurring only once. These same data were also listed under a study on yellow fever vaccine responses in identical twins.

Sequenced sample: PBMCs. These receptors all stem from a woman aged 18-30 years in good health.

The chain employs TRBV4-1 and TRBJ2-5; 8 positions match TRBD2. The CDR3 has 15 amino acids. Trimming cost V 0 bases and J 4 bases; bases outside gene matches: 4. Germline V gene lookup returns CDR1 MGHRA and CDR2 YSYEKL. The CDR3 region has the DNA TGCGCCAGCAGCCAAGAGCTCCTAGCGGGAGAGACCCAGTACTTC. Residues: CASSQELLAGETQYF.

This clonotype was counted only a few times. This rearrangement joins TRBV3-1 to TRBJ2-7; unclear D gene. Deletions cut 0 bases from V and 1 base from J, with 7 bases between. The CDR3 has 14 amino acids. The V gene's germline CDR1 is LGHDT and CDR2 YNNKEL (reference sequence). CDR3 residues: CASSQDSKSYEQYF. DNA of the CDR3: TGTGCCAGCAGCCAAGATTCTAAATCCTACGAGCAGTACTTC.